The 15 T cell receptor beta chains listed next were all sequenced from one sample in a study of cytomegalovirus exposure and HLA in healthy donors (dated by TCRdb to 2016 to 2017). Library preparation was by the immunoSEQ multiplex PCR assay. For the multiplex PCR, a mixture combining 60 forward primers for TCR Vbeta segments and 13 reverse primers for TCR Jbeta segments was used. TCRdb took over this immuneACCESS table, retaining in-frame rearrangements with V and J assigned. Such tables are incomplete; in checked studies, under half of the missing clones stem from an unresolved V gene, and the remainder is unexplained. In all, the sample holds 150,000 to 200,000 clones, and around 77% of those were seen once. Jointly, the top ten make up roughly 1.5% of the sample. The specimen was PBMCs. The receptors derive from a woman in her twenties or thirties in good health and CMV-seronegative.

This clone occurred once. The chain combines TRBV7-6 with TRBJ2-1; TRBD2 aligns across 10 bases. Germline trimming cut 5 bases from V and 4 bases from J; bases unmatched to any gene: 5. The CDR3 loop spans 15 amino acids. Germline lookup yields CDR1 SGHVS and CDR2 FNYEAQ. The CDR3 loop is CASSQGTSEYNEQFF. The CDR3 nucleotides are TGTGCCAGCAGCCAAGGGACTAGCGAGTACAATGAGCAGTTCTTC.

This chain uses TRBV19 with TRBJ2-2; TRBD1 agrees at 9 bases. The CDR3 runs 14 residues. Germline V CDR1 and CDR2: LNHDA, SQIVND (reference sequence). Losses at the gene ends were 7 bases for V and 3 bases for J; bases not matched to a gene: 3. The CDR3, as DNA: TGTGCCAGTAAGGGACAGGGCGACACCGGGGAGCTGTTTTTT. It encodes CASKGQGDTGELFF.

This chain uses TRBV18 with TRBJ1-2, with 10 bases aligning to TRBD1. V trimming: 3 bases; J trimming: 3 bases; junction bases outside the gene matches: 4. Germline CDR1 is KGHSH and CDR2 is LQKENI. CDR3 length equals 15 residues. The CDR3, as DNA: TGTGCCAGCTCACCCACCGGGACAGGGGACTATGGCTACACCTTC. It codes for CASSPTGTGDYGYTF.

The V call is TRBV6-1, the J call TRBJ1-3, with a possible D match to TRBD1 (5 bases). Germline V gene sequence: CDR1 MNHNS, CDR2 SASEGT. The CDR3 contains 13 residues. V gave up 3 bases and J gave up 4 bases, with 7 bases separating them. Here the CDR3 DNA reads TGTGCCAGCAGTGACAGGGCAGGAAACACCATATATTTT. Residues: CASSDRAGNTIYF.

CDR3 region: CASSLVNRRGTAEAFF. The DNA of the CDR3 is TGTGCCAGCAGTTTAGTGAACCGGCGCGGGACTGCTGAAGCTTTCTTT. The chain carries TRBV28 and TRBJ1-1; possible D gene TRBD1, 5 bases. This CDR3 is built from 16 residues. CDR1 MDHEN and CDR2 SYDVKM come from the germline V gene. V lost 2 bases and J lost 6, with 19 bases in between.

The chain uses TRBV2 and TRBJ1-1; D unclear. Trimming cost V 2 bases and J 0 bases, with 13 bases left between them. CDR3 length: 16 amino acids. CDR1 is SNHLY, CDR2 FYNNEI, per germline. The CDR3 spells CASSEFSLALNTEAFF. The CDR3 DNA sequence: TGTGCCAGCAGTGAATTCTCTTTGGCCTTGAACACTGAAGCTTTCTTT. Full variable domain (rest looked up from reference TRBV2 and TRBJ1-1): EPEVTQTPSHQVTQMGQEVILRCVPISNHLYFYWYRQILGQKVEFLVSFYNNEISEKSEIFDDQFSVERPDGSNFTLKIRSTKLEDSAMYFCASSEFSLALNTEAFFGQGTRLTVV.

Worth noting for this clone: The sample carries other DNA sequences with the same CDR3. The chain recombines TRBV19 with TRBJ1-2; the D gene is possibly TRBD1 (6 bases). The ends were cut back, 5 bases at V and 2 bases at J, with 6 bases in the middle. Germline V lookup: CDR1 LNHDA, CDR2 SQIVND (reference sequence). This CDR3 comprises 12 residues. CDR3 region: CASSGQNYGYTF. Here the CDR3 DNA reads TGTGCCAGTAGTGGACAGAACTATGGCTACACCTTC.

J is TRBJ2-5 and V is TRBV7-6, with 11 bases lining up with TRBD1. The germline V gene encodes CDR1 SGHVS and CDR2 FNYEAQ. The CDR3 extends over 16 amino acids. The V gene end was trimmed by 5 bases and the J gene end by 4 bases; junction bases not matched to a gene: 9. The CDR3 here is CASSLGQGALLETQYF. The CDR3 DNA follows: TGTGCCAGCAGCCTCGGACAGGGGGCCCTATTAGAGACCCAGTACTTC.

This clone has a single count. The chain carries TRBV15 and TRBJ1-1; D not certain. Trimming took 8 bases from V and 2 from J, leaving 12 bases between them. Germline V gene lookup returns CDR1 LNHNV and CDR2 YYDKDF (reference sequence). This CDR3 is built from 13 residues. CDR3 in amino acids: CATFGESNTEAFF. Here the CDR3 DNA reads TGTGCCACCTTCGGAGAATCTAACACTGAAGCTTTCTTT.

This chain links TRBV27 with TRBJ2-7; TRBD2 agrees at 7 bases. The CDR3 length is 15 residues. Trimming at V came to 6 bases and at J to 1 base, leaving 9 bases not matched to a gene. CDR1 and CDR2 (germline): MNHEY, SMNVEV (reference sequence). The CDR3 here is CASRPSGILSYEQYF. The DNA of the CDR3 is TGTGCCAGCAGACCCAGCGGGATCCTTTCCTACGAGCAGTACTTC.

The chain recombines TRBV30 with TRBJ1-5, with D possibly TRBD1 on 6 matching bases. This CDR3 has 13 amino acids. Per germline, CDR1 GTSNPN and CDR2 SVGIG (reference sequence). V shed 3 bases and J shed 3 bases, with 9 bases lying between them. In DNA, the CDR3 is TGTGCCTGGAGCACAGGGTCCAATCAGCCCCAGCATTTT. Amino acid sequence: CAWSTGSNQPQHF.

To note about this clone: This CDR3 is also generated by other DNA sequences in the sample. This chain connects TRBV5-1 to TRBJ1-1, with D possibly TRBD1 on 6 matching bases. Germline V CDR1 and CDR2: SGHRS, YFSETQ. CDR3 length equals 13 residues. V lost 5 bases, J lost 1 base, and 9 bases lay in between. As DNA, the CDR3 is TGCGCCAGCAGTGCACAGGGGAACACTGAAGCTTTCTTT. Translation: CASSAQGNTEAFF.

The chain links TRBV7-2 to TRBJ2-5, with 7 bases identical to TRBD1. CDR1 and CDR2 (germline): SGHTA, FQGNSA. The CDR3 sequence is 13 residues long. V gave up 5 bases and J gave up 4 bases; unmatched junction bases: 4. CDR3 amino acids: CASSATGRETQYF. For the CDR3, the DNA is TGTGCCAGCAGCGCGACAGGGAGAGAGACCCAGTACTTC.

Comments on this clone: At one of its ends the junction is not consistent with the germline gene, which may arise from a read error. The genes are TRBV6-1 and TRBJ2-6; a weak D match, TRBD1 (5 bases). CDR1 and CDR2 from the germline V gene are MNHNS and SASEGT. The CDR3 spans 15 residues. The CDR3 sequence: CASSLHLSGANVLAF. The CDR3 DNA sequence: TGTGCCAGCAGCTTACACCTCTCTGGGGCCAACGTCCTGGCTTTC.

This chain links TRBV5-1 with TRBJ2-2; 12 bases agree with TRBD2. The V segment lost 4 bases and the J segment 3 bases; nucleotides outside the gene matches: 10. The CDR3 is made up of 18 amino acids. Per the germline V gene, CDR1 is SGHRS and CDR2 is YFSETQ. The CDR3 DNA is TGCGCCAGCAGCCCCGCAGGACTAGCGGGGAGGTACACCGGGGAGCTGTTTTTT. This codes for CASSPAGLAGRYTGELFF. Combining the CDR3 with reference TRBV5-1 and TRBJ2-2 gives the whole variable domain KAGVTQTPRYLIKTRGQQVTLSCSPISGHRSVSWYQQTPGQGLQFLFEYFSETQRNKGNFPGRFSGRQFSNSRSEMNVSTLELGDSALYLCASSPAGLAGRYTGELFFGEGSRLTVL.